This T cell receptor beta chain was profiled in a study of beta chain features in type 1 diabetes. Study results and caveats: These data did not resolve whether HLA type affects TCRB rearrangement. Across patients, naive, central memory and Treg TCRB repertoires exhibited apparently greater similarity than was observed across healthy donors. When Type 1 diabetes patients were examined, their TCRB CDR3s proved moderately but significantly shorter in all four CD4+ subsets.

It was via CD45RO/CCR7/CD25/CD127/CD95/CD27 that CD4+ naive, central memory, regulatory and stem cell-like memory cells were sorted. CDR1 KGHSH and CDR2 LQKENI come from the germline V gene. The CDR3 runs to 15 residues. J gave up 5 bases and V 6 bases, and 12 bases lay outside the gene matches. Isolated RNA was reverse transcribed in full, so expressed TCRB transcripts were sequenced. Assay: immunoSEQ multiplex PCR; the TCRdb copy retains only in-frame clones and omits some. This repertoire shows a few hundred thousand clones, over 8.5% found once; its top ten account for 0.55% to 0.75%. This clone was observed a few times. The antigen is not known.

V usage is TRBV18 and J usage is TRBJ1-1; 7 bases agree with TRBD1. Material: central memory CD4+ T cells from blood. This sequence originates from a young man with type 1 diabetes. The CDR3 reads CASSPTQGTMTEAFF. The CDR3 nucleotides read TGTGCCAGCTCGCCGACACAGGGGACGATGACTGAAGCTTTCTTT.